This TCR beta chain originates from a study of cytomegalovirus exposure and HLA in healthy donors. Study conclusions and caveats: In a later analysis, DRB1 alleles had the most associated TCRs; HLA-C alleles the fewest. In a later analysis, a genetic analysis reported fewer productive-TCR N-insertions in an Asian-associated ancestry cluster than the cohort average. Links to common viral pathogens appeared, in a later analysis, for several of the most significant clusters.

It was with 60 Vbeta and 13 Jbeta primers that the PCR ran. Some clones are missing from TCRdb's copy, which holds only in-frame ones; the method was immunoSEQ multiplex PCR. The sample has tens of thousands of clones; approximately 66% are singletons. As for this clone: The antigen is not known.

This TCR derives from a male donor in good health and CMV-seropositive. The material sequenced was PBMCs.

CDR3: CASNLGGGETQYF. For the CDR3, the DNA is TGTGCCAGCAATCTCGGTGGCGGGGAGACCCAGTACTTC. The chain joins TRBV7-2 to TRBJ2-5; a weak D match, TRBD2 (5 bases). The CDR3 has 13 amino acids. Germline CDR1 reads SGHTA; CDR2 reads FQGNSA. Trimming removed 7 bases at V and 5 bases at J, with 14 bases between.